This T cell receptor (beta chain) was obtained from a study of T cells in localized non-small cell lung cancer. Whole-study results and caveats: Of the top 100 tumor clones, median around 60 were in adjacent lung, 25 to 30 among its top 100.

Profiling relied on immunoSEQ multiplex PCR, and the TCRdb table lists in-frame clones only, not all of them. Found here are 70,000 to 95,000 clones, approximately 91% of them singletons; the top ten hold about 4%. The V gene's germline CDR1 is MNHNS and CDR2 SASEGT. Trimming took 5 bases from V and 1 from J, leaving 11 bases between them. The CDR3 is made up of 15 amino acids. Notes on this clone: Its antigen is unknown.

The receptor comes from a woman aged 35 to 70 with stage II squamous cell lung carcinoma. The V call is TRBV6-1, the J call TRBJ2-2, with D unclear. The sample consisted of PBMCs, taken before any cancer treatment. The CDR3 reads CASSPRTENTGELFF. For the CDR3, the DNA is TGTGCCAGCAGTCCTAGGACGGAGAACACCGGGGAGCTGTTTTTT.